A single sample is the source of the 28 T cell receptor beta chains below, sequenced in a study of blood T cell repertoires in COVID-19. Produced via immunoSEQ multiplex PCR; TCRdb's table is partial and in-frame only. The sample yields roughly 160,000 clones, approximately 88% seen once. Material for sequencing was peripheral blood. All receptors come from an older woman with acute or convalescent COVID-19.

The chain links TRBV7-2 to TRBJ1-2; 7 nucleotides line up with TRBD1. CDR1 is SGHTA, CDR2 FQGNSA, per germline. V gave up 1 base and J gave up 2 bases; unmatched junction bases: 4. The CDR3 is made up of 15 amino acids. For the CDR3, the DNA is TGTGCCAGCAGCTTAGGACAGGGAGGAAACTATGGCTACACCTTC. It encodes CASSLGQGGNYGYTF.

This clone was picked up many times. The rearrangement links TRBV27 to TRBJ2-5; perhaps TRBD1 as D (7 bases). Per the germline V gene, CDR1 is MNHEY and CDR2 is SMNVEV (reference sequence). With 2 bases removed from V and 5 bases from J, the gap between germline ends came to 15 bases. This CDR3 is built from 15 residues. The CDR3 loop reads CASSLQGGIVETQYF. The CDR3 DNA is TGTGCCAGCAGTTTACAGGGGGGCATTGTGGAGACCCAGTACTTC.

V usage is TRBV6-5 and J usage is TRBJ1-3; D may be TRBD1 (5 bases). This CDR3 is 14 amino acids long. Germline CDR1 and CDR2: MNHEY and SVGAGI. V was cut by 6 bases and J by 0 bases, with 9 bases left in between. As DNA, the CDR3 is TGTGCCAGCAGGACAGTCAACTCTGGAAACACCATATATTTT. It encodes CASRTVNSGNTIYF.

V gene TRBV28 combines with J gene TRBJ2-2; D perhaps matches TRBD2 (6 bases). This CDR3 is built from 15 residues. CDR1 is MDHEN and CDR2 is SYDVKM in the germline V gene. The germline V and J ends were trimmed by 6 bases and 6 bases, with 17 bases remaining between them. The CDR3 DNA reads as TGTGCCAGCAGACCCGAGGGACTGGGGGCCGGGGAGCTGTTTTTT. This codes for CASRPEGLGAGELFF.

This CDR3 reads CASSERSGGTSSYNEQFF. CDR3 sequence (DNA): TGCGCCAGCAGTGAGAGATCGGGCGGGACCAGCTCCTACAATGAGCAGTTCTTC. The chain joins TRBV10-1 to TRBJ2-1, with D possibly being TRBD2 (6 bases). The CDR3 runs to 18 residues. V was clipped by 2 bases and J by 0 bases, with 17 bases between them. Germline CDR1 and CDR2: WNHNN and SYGVQD (reference sequence).

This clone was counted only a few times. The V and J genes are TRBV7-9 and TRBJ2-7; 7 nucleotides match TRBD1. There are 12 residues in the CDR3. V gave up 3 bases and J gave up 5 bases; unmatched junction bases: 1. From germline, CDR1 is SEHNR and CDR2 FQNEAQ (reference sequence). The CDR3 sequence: CASSFQGDEQYF. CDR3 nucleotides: TGTGCCAGCAGCTTTCAGGGGGACGAGCAGTACTTC.

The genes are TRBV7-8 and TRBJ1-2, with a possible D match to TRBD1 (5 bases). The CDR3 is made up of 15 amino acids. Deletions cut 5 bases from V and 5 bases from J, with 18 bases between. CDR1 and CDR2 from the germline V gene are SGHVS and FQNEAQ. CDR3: CASSQRLGGYYGYTF. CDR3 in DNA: TGTGCCAGCAGCCAACGTTTGGGGGGATATTATGGCTACACCTTC.

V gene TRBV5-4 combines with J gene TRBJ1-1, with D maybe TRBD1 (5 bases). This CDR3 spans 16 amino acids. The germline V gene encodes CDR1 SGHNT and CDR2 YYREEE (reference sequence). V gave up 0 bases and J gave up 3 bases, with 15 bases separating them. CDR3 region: CASSLGLGGGDTEAFF. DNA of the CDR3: TGTGCCAGCAGCTTGGGTCTTGGCGGAGGGGACACTGAAGCTTTCTTT.

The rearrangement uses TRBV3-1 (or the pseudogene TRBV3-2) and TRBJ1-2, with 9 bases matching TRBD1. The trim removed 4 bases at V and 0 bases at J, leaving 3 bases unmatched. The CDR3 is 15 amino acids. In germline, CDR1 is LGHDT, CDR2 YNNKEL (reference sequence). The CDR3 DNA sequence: TGTGCCAGCAGCCCCCGGGACAGGGCTAACTATGGCTACACCTTC. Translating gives CASSPRDRANYGYTF.

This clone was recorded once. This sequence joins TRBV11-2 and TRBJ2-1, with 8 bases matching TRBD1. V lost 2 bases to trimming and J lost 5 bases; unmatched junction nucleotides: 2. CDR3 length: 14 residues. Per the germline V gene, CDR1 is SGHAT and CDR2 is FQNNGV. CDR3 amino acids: CASSLRGQDNEQFF. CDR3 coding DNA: TGTGCCAGCAGCTTAAGGGGACAGGACAATGAGCAGTTCTTC.

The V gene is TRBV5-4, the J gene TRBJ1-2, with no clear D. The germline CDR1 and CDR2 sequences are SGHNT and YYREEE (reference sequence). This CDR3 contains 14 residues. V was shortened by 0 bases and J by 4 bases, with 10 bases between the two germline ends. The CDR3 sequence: CASSLDGDIYGYTF. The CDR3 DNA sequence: TGTGCCAGCAGCTTGGATGGAGATATCTATGGCTACACCTTC. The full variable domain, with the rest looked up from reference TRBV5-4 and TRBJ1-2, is ETGVTQSPTHLIKTRGQQVTLRCSSQSGHNTVSWYQQALGQGPQFIFQYYREEENGRGNFPPRFSGLQFPNYSSELNVNALELDDSALYLCASSLDGDIYGYTFGSGTRLTVV.

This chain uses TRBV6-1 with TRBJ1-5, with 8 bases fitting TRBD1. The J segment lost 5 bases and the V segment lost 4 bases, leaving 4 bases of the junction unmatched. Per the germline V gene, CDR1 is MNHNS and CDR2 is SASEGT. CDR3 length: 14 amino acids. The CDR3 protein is CASSGSGGYQPQHF. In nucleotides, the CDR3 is TGTGCCAGCAGTGGATCAGGGGGCTATCAGCCCCAGCATTTT.

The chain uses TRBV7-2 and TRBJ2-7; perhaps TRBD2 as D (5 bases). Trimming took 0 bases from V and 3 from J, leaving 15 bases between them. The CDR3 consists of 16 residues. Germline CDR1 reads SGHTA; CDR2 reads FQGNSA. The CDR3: CASSLAPGLNGYEQYF. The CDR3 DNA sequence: TGTGCCAGCAGCTTAGCCCCCGGACTCAATGGCTACGAGCAGTACTTC. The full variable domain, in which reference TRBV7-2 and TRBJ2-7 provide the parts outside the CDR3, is GAGVSQSPSNKVTEKGKDVELRCDPISGHTALYWYRQSLGQGLEFLIYFQGNSAPDKSGLPSDRFSAERTGGSVSTLTIQRTQQEDSAVYLCASSLAPGLNGYEQYFGPGTRLTVT.

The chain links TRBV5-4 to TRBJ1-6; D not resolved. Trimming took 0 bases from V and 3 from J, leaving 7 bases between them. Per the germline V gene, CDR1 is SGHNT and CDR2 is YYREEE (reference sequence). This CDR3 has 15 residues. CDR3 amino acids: CASSLETSYNSPLHF. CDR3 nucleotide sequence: TGTGCCAGCAGCTTGGAGACAAGCTATAATTCACCCCTCCACTTT.

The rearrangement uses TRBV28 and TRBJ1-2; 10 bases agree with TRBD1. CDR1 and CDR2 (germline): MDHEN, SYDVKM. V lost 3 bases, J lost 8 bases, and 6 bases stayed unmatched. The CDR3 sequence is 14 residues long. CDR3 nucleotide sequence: TGTGCCAGCAGTTTCCGACAGGGGGCGCGAGGCTACACCTTC. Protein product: CASSFRQGARGYTF.

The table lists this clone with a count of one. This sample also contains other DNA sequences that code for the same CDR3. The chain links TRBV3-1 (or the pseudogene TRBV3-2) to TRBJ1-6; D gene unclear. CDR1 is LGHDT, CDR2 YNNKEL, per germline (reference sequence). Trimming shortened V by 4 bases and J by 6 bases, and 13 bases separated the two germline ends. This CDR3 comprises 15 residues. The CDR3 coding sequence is TGTGCCAGCAGCCCGCGGACGGGAGGTAATTCACCCCTCCACTTT. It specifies CASSPRTGGNSPLHF.

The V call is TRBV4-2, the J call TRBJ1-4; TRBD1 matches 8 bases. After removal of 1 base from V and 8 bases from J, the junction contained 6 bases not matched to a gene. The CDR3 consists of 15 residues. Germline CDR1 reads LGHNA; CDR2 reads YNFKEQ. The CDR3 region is CASSQAGQGDEKLFF. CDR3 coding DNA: TGTGCCAGCAGCCAAGCCGGACAGGGCGACGAAAAACTGTTTTTT.

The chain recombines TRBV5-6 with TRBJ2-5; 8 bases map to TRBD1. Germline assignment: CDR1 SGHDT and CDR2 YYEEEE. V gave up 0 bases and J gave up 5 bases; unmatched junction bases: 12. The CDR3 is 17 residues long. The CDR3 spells CASSLEGRTGTGETQYF. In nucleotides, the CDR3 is TGTGCCAGCAGCTTGGAGGGTCGGACAGGGACGGGGGAGACCCAGTACTTC. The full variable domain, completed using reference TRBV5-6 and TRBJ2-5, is DAGVTQSPTHLIKTRGQQVTLRCSPKSGHDTVSWYQQALGQGPQFIFQYYEEEERQRGNFPDRFSGHQFPNYSSELNVNALLLGDSALYLCASSLEGRTGTGETQYFGPGTRLLVL.

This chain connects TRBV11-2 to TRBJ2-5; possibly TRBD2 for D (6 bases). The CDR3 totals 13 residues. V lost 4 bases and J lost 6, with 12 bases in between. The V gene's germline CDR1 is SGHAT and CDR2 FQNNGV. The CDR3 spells CASSSGGTKTQYF. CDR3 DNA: TGTGCCAGCAGCTCCGGGGGTACGAAGACCCAGTACTTC.

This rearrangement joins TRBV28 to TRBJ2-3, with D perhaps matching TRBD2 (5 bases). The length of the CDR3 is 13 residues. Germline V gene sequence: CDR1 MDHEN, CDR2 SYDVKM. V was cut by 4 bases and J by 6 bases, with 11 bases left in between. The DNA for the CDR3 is TGTGCCAGCAGTTGGACTTCTCCCGATACGCAGTATTTT. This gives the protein CASSWTSPDTQYF.

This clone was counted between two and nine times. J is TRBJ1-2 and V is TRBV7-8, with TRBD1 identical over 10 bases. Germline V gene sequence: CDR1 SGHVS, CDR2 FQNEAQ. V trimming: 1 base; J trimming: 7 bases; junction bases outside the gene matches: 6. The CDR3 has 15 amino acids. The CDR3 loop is CASSLGTGGLGGYTF. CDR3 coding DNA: TGTGCCAGCAGCTTAGGGACAGGGGGATTGGGTGGCTACACCTTC.

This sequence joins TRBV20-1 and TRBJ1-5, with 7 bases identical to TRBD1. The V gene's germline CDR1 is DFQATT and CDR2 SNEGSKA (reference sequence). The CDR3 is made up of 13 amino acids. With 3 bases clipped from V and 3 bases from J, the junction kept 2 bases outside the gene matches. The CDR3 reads CSASGTDNQPQHF. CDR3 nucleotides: TGCAGTGCTAGTGGGACAGACAATCAGCCCCAGCATTTT.

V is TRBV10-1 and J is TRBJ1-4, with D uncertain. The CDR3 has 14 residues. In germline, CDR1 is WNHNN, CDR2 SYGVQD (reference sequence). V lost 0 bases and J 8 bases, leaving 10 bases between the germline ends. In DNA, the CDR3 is TGCGCCAGCAGTGAGTCCCCAGCGCGGGAAAAACTGTTTTTT. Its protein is CASSESPAREKLFF.

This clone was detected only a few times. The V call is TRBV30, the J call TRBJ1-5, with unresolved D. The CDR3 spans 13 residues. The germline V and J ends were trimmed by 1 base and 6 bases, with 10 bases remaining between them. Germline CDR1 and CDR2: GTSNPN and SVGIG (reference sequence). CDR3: CAWSAGGFQPQHF. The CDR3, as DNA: TGTGCCTGGAGTGCTGGAGGATTTCAGCCCCAGCATTTT.

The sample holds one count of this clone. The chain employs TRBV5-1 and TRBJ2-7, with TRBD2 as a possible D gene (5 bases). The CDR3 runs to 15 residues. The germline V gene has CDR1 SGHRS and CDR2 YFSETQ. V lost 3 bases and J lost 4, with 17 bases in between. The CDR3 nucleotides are TGCGCCAGCAGCTGGAGCGTCCAGAGAGGGTACGAGCAGTACTTC. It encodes CASSWSVQRGYEQYF.

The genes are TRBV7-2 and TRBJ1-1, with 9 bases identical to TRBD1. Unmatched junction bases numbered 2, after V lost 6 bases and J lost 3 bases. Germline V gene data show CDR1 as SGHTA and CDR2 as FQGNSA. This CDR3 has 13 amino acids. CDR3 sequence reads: CASRRTGDTEAFF. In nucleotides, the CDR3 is TGTGCCAGCAGGCGGACAGGGGACACTGAAGCTTTCTTT.

CDR3 amino acids: CASSLLGQSADTQYF. The CDR3 coding sequence is TGCGCCAGCAGCTTGTTAGGACAGTCCGCAGATACGCAGTATTTT. The rearrangement links TRBV5-1 to TRBJ2-3, with D maybe TRBD1 (6 bases). Germline V gene sequence: CDR1 SGHRS, CDR2 YFSETQ. The CDR3 runs 15 residues. Deletions cut 1 base from V and 4 bases from J, with 13 bases between.

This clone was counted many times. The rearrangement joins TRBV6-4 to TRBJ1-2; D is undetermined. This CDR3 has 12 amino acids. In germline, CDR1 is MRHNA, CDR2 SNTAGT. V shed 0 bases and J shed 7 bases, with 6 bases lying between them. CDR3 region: CASSDSKLGYTF. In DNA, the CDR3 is TGTGCCAGCAGTGACTCGAAGCTTGGCTACACCTTC.